A single sample is the source of the 7 T cell receptor beta chains below, sequenced in a study of TIL therapy for anti-PD-1-resistant metastatic lung cancer. The immunoSEQ assay was v3. TCRdb's table, derived via immunoSEQ multiplex PCR, lists solely in-frame clones and lacks some. The sample shows tens of thousands of clones, 80% to 90% of them seen only once. Time point of the sample: pre-treatment sample, taken before nivolumab and TIL therapy. The starting material was blood, obtained at baseline. The receptors derive from a person aged 25-79 years with non-small cell lung cancer.

The chain joins TRBV28 to TRBJ2-7; 12 bases align to TRBD2. The germline V gene encodes CDR1 MDHEN and CDR2 SYDVKM. The CDR3 contains 14 residues. V lost 4 bases and J lost 3; bases outside the gene matches: 1. This chain's CDR3 is CASSSLAGGYEQYF. DNA for the CDR3: TGTGCCAGCAGTTCACTAGCGGGGGGCTACGAGCAGTACTTC.

The V gene is TRBV18, the J gene TRBJ1-1, with no clear D. The germline CDR1 and CDR2 sequences are KGHSH and LQKENI. Trimming left V 6 bases short and J 0 bases short, with 8 bases between. The CDR3 is 13 residues long. The CDR3 sequence: CASSSYMNTEAFF. The DNA for the CDR3 is TGTGCCAGCTCCTCTTATATGAACACTGAAGCTTTCTTT. The entire variable domain, with the rest obtained from reference TRBV18 and TRBJ1-1, is as follows: NAGVMQNPRHLVRRRGQEARLRCSPMKGHSHVYWYRQLPEEGLKFMVYLQKENIIDESGMPKERFSAEFPKEGPSILRIQQVVRGDSAAYFCASSSYMNTEAFFGQGTRLTVV.

The chain has TRBV11-2 and TRBJ1-3; TRBD1 aligns across 7 bases. This CDR3 region has 16 residues. V lost 7 bases, J lost 0 bases, and 9 bases stayed unmatched. The V gene's germline CDR1 is SGHAT and CDR2 FQNNGV. CDR3 in amino acids: CASIAETGNSGNTIYF. CDR3 bases: TGTGCCAGCATCGCCGAGACAGGGAACTCTGGAAACACCATATATTTT.

The chain carries TRBV3-1 (or the pseudogene TRBV3-2) and TRBJ2-1; D remains ambiguous. The CDR3 length is 13 residues. From germline, CDR1 is LGHDT and CDR2 YNNKEL (reference sequence). The V end lost 3 bases, the J end lost 2 bases, and 5 bases lay between the germline ends. The CDR3, as DNA: TGTGCCAGCAGCCAGGGTACCTACAATGAGCAGTTCTTC. This encodes CASSQGTYNEQFF.

The chain uses TRBV24-1 and TRBJ2-3; D is uncertain. There are 15 residues in the CDR3. Germline values: CDR1 KGHDR, CDR2 SFDVKD. Deletions cut 4 bases from V and 1 base from J, with 11 bases between. This CDR3 is CATSEGLPGTDTQYF. For the CDR3, the DNA is TGTGCCACCAGTGAAGGGCTCCCTGGCACAGATACGCAGTATTTT.

The chain couples TRBV28 to TRBJ2-7; weak D call: TRBD2 (5 bases). With 3 bases removed from V and 4 bases from J, the gap between germline ends came to 19 bases. Germline V CDR1 and CDR2: MDHEN, SYDVKM. CDR3 size: 16 residues. CDR3 nucleotides: TGTGCCAGCAGTTTTAGTTTAGGAGGACTCAGATACGAGCAGTACTTC. It translates to CASSFSLGGLRYEQYF.

The chain joins TRBV7-8 to TRBJ1-3; D unclear. CDR3 size: 13 residues. Germline assignment: CDR1 SGHVS and CDR2 FQNEAQ. V was trimmed by 8 bases and J by 1 base, leaving 9 bases between them. The CDR3 nucleotides read TGTGCCAGCTTCGGAGAGTCTGGAAACACCATATATTTT. Encoded protein: CASFGESGNTIYF.